This T cell receptor (beta chain) was recovered during a study of blood T cell repertoires in COVID-19. Study context: T cells, B-cell-depleted T cells, or PBMCs provided the cDNA or gDNA that served as material.

A word on this clone: This same CDR3 is encoded by further DNA sequences in the sample.

TCRdb's table, derived via immunoSEQ multiplex PCR, lists solely in-frame clones and lacks some. The sample has about 320,000 clones; around 90% are singletons. The sequence was obtained from a man aged 55-75 years who had recovered from COVID-19. Sequenced: PBMCs or T cells enriched from blood (not recorded which).

Here the CDR3 DNA reads TGTGCCAGCAGTCCATGGACTAGCGGGAGCACAGATACGCAGTATTTT. Translation: CASSPWTSGSTDTQYF. V and J are TRBV28 and TRBJ2-3, with 11 bases matching TRBD2. This CDR3 is built from 16 residues. In germline, CDR1 is MDHEN, CDR2 SYDVKM. J gave up 0 bases and V 5 bases, and 4 bases lay outside the gene matches.